What follows are 17 T cell receptor beta chains derived from one specimen sequenced in a study of T cell changes during pregnancy in multiple sclerosis. Produced via immunoSEQ multiplex PCR; TCRdb's table is partial and in-frame only. The profile covers around 10,000 clones, with 75% to 90% appearing a single time and roughly 5% taken by the ten largest. The sample in question was CD8+ T cells from peripheral blood mononuclear cells, obtained in the first trimester of pregnancy. The origin of the receptors is a female donor in good health, enrolled as a control in a pregnancy study.

The chain joins TRBV5-1 to TRBJ2-7; D may be TRBD2 (5 bases). The CDR3 sequence is 11 residues long. V shed 4 bases and J shed 6 bases, with 8 bases lying between them. Germline V gives CDR1 SGHRS, CDR2 YFSETQ. CDR3 nucleotides: TGCGCCAGCAGCGCCCGGGGCGAGCAGTACTTC. Its protein is CASSARGEQYF.

The chain joins TRBV7-9 to TRBJ1-6; TRBD1 aligns across 9 bases. The V gene's germline CDR1 is SEHNR and CDR2 FQNEAQ (reference sequence). V was clipped by 7 bases and J by 7 bases; unmatched bases: 8. The CDR3 covers 15 residues. CDR3 coding DNA: TGTGCCAGCAACCCTATGACAGGGGGAAATTCACCCCTCCACTTT. This sequence encodes CASNPMTGGNSPLHF.

J is TRBJ1-5 and V is TRBV30; the D gene is possibly TRBD1 (6 bases). Per germline, CDR1 GTSNPN and CDR2 SVGIG (reference sequence). V was trimmed by 2 bases and J by 7 bases, leaving 18 bases between them. The CDR3 sequence is 15 residues long. CDR3 region: CAWSSAGARRQPQHF. CDR3 sequence (DNA): TGTGCCTGGAGTTCGGCAGGGGCTCGGCGACAGCCCCAGCATTTT. Looking up the rest from reference TRBV30 and TRBJ1-5 gives the full variable domain: SQTIHQWPATLVQPVGSPLSLECTVEGTSNPNLYWYRQAAGRGLQLLFYSVGIGQISSEVPQNLSASRPQDRQFILSSKKLLLSDSGFYLCAWSSAGARRQPQHFGDGTRLSIL.

J is TRBJ2-7 and V is TRBV27, with D hard to call. The CDR3 runs 11 residues. Trimming left V 5 bases short and J 6 bases short, with 8 bases between. Germline CDR1 reads MNHEY; CDR2 reads SMNVEV (reference sequence). CDR3 DNA sequence: TGTGCCAGCAGTGCGCATTCCGAGCAGTACTTC. Amino acids: CASSAHSEQYF.

This chain joins TRBV9 and TRBJ2-7; D might be TRBD2 (6 bases). CDR1 SGDLS and CDR2 YYNGEE come from the germline V gene. The CDR3 runs to 14 residues. V dropped 4 bases and J dropped 5 bases, with 16 bases sitting between them. This CDR3 reads CASSLGGARDEQYF. In nucleotides, the CDR3 is TGTGCCAGCAGCCTCGGAGGGGCACGGGACGAGCAGTACTTC.

The CDR3 nucleotides read TGCGCCAGCAGCCAAGGGTCAGCGGGAAAGAATGAAAAACTGTTTTTT. It is translated as CASSQGSAGKNEKLFF. This chain connects TRBV4-3 to TRBJ1-4, with D unresolved. Germline CDR1 LGHNA, CDR2 YSLEER. CDR3 size: 16 residues. Trimming stripped 1 base from V and 5 bases from J, with 14 bases between.

The chain uses TRBV18 and TRBJ2-3, with 10 bases that match TRBD2. Germline V gene sequence: CDR1 KGHSH, CDR2 LQKENI. V shed 3 bases, J shed 3 bases, and the junction held 6 bases outside the gene matches. The CDR3 is 16 amino acids. CDR3 region: CASSPSGGAGTDTQYF. The CDR3 bases are TGTGCCAGCTCACCGAGCGGGGGGGCCGGGACAGATACGCAGTATTTT.

The DNA of the CDR3 is TGTGCCAGTAGTCCGCGGCCGGGACAGGGTGAGGGTCCTGAAGCTTTCTTT. As protein: CASSPRPGQGEGPEAFF. The gene calls are TRBV19 and TRBJ1-1; TRBD1 agrees at 9 bases. The V segment lost 5 bases and the J segment 6 bases; nucleotides outside the gene matches: 16. CDR3 length equals 17 residues. The germline V gene encodes CDR1 LNHDA and CDR2 SQIVND (reference sequence). Drawing the rest from reference TRBV19 and TRBJ1-1, the complete variable domain is DGGITQSPKYLFRKEGQNVTLSCEQNLNHDAMYWYRQDPGQGLRLIYYSQIVNDFQKGDIAEGYSVSREKKESFPLTVTSAQKNPTAFYLCASSPRPGQGEGPEAFFGQGTRLTVV.

V gene TRBV6-6 combines with J gene TRBJ2-7, with a tentative D call TRBD1 (6 bases). Trimming took 8 bases from V and 4 from J, leaving 18 bases between them. The germline gives CDR1 MNHNY, CDR2 SVGAGI (reference sequence). The CDR3 length is 14 residues. For the CDR3, the DNA is TGTGCCAGCCTCACAGGGCCGTCTATATACGAGCAGTACTTC. The encoded protein is CASLTGPSIYEQYF.

This clone was seen only a few times. The J gene is TRBJ1-2, the V gene TRBV4-2; D gene ambiguous. Germline CDR1 is LGHNA and CDR2 is YNFKEQ. The CDR3 contains 15 residues. Trimming took 0 bases from V and 0 from J, leaving 8 bases between them. The CDR3 bases are TGTGCCAGCAGCCAAGAACACTATCCTAACTATGGCTACACCTTC. Translating it yields CASSQEHYPNYGYTF.

The CDR3 nucleotides are TGTGCCAGCAGCAAAGGGTACCGGGTCAGGGGTTTAAATCAGCCCCAGCATTTT. Translating it yields CASSKGYRVRGLNQPQHF. This chain joins TRBV21-1 and TRBJ1-5; TRBD1 is taken as the D call from the table, unchecked against the DNA. TRBV21-1 is a known pseudogene. CDR3 length: 18 residues.

The chain has TRBV7-9 and TRBJ2-7, with D unresolved. The CDR3 has 12 residues. The V gene lost 7 bases and the J gene lost 4 bases, with 11 bases spanning the gap. CDR1 is SEHNR, CDR2 FQNEAQ, per germline (reference sequence). CDR3 in amino acids: CASTAGSYEQYF. CDR3 DNA sequence: TGTGCCAGCACCGCAGGATCTTACGAGCAGTACTTC.

For the CDR3, the DNA is TGTGCCAGCAGCTTAGAGGGACACCCAAGCACAGATACGCAGTATTTT. Encoded protein: CASSLEGHPSTDTQYF. The chain combines TRBV11-2 with TRBJ2-3; perhaps TRBD1 as D (6 bases). CDR1 and CDR2 (germline): SGHAT, FQNNGV. Trimming took 0 bases from V and 0 from J, leaving 10 bases between them. CDR3 length: 16 amino acids.

The genes are TRBV20-1 and TRBJ2-3; D remains ambiguous. This CDR3 comprises 10 residues. Germline-derived CDR1 and CDR2 are DFQATT and SNEGSKA (reference sequence). V was cut by 6 bases and J by 4 bases, with 5 bases left in between. The CDR3 reads CSATADTQYF. As DNA, the CDR3 is TGCAGTGCCACTGCAGATACGCAGTATTTT.

The chain employs TRBV29-1 and TRBJ1-2; 11 bases are shared with TRBD1. Trimming removed 6 bases from V and 3 bases from J; junction bases left unmatched: 6. CDR3 size: 14 residues. From germline, CDR1 is SQVTM and CDR2 ANQGSEA. The CDR3 bases are TGCAGCGTCAAGGGACAGGGGGACCACTATGGCTACACCTTC. It is translated as CSVKGQGDHYGYTF.

This sequence joins TRBV5-8 and TRBJ2-7; TRBD1 matches at 8 bases. From germline, CDR1 is SGHTS and CDR2 YDEGEE. The CDR3 is made up of 14 amino acids. J lost 7 bases, V lost 3 bases, and 9 bases had no gene match. In DNA, the CDR3 is TGTGCCAGCAGCTCCTGGACAGGGACGGAGGAGCAGTACTTC. It yields the protein CASSSWTGTEEQYF.

V usage is TRBV19 and J usage is TRBJ2-1; TRBD2 aligns across 11 bases. Germline CDR1 is LNHDA and CDR2 is SQIVND (reference sequence). This CDR3 is built from 16 residues. The V and J ends lost 0 bases and 6 bases, in that order; junction bases with no gene match: 4. CDR3 amino acids: CASSIEPSGGRNEQFF. In DNA, the CDR3 is TGTGCCAGTAGTATAGAACCTAGCGGGGGGCGCAATGAGCAGTTCTTC. Variable domain in full (rest from reference TRBV19 and TRBJ2-1): DGGITQSPKYLFRKEGQNVTLSCEQNLNHDAMYWYRQDPGQGLRLIYYSQIVNDFQKGDIAEGYSVSREKKESFPLTVTSAQKNPTAFYLCASSIEPSGGRNEQFFGPGTRLTVL.